This TCR beta chain appears in the sequencing data of a study of identical twins. TCRdb re-called the 5' RACE reads through MiXCR, storing one row per CDR3 protein. The profile shows around 450,000 distinct CDR3 sequences, 13% to 15% of them singletons. This clonotype was found a few times. The antigen remains undetermined. General observations from the study: Findings depended on cross-sectional statistics rather than tracking the same donors. Weaker excess sharing between twins was seen in beta out-of-frame sequences.

Trimming shortened V by 1 base and J by 3 bases, and 15 bases separated the two germline ends. The CDR3 covers 15 residues. CDR1 and CDR2 from the germline V gene are DFQATT and SNEGSKA (reference sequence). The same specimen was also included in a second study, on yellow fever vaccine responses in identical twins.

Source material: CD4+ T cells sorted from blood. V gene TRBV20-1 combines with J gene TRBJ2-5; D gene unclear. This receptor was identified in a young woman in good health. In DNA form, the CDR3 reads TGCAGTGCTAGAGTCTCCCCCGACATAAAAGAGACCCAGTACTTC. It codes for CSARVSPDIKETQYF.